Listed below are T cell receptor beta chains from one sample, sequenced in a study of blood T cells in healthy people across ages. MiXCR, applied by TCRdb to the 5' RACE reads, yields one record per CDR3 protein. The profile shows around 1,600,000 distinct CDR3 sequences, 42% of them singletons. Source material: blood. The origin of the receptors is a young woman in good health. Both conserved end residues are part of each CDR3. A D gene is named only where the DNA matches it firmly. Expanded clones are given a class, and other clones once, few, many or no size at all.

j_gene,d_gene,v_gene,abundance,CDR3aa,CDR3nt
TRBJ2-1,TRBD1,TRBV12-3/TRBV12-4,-,CASSSPGTGMRGEQFF,TGTGCCAGCAGTTCGCCCGGGACAGGAATGCGTGGTGAGCAGTTCTTC
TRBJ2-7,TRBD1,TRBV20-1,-,CSAEAWDRGRYEQYF,TGCAGTGCTGAGGCGTGGGACAGGGGGAGGTATGAGCAGTACTTC
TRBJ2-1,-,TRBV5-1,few,CASSLIMRGNEQFF,TGCGCCAGCAGCCTCATTATGAGGGGGAATGAGCAGTTCTTC
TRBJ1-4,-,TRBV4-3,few,CASSQDFRTIATNEKLFF,TGCGCCAGCAGCCAAGATTTCAGGACCATTGCAACTAATGAAAAACTGTTTTTT
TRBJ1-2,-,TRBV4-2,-,CASSQDPTGVNYGYTF,TGTGCCAGCAGCCAAGATCCCACAGGAGTTAACTATGGCTACACCTTC
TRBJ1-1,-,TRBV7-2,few,CASSSSRLEAFF,TGTGCCAGCAGCTCTAGTCGGCTTGAAGCTTTCTTT
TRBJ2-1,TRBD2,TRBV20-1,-,CSARRLARSYNEQFF,TGCAGTGCTAGAAGACTAGCGCGCTCCTACAATGAGCAGTTCTTC
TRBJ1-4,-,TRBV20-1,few,CSASDRGAGPTGDEKLFF,TGCAGTGCTAGTGATCGGGGCGCCGGGCCCACGGGGGATGAAAAACTGTTTTTT
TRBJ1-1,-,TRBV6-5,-,CASSYSGTNTEAFF,TGTGCCAGCAGTTACTCAGGGACGAACACTGAAGCTTTCTTT
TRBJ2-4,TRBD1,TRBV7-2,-,CASTLGGPLGTIQNIQYF,TGTGCCAGCACCCTAGGGGGCCCTCTGGGGACGATTCAAAACATTCAGTACTTC
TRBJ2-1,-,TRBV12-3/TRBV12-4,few,CASSAMEGRQYNEQFF,TGTGCCAGCAGTGCGATGGAGGGCCGGCAGTACAATGAGCAGTTCTTC
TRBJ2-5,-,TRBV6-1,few,CASSDPRGQETQYF,TGTGCCAGCAGTGATCCCCGCGGCCAAGAGACCCAGTACTTC
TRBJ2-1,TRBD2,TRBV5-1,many,CASSLEGLAGTNEQFF,TGCGCCAGCAGCTTGGAGGGACTAGCGGGCACCAATGAGCAGTTCTTC
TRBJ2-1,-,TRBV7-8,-,CASSLRESNEKFF,TGTGCCAGCAGCCTACGGGAGAGCAATGAGAAGTTCTTC
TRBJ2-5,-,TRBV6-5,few,CASRPRHHQETQYF,TGTGCCAGCAGACCTCGACACCACCAAGAGACCCAGTACTTC
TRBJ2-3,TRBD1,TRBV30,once,CAWTQGARDTQYF,TGTGCCTGGACGCAGGGGGCGAGAGATACGCAGTATTTT
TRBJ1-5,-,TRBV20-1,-,CSARASGASNQPQHF,TGCAGTGCTAGAGCATCTGGAGCTAGCAATCAGCCCCAGCATTTT
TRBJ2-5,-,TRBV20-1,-,CSARMASNYNEQYF,TGCAGTGCTAGAATGGCTAGCAACTACAATGAGCAGTACTTC
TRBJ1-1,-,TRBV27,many,CASSLWGLNTEAFF,TGTGCCAGCAGCTTATGGGGGTTGAACACTGAAGCTTTCTTT
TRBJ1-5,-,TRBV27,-,CASGRERAQHF,TGTGCCAGCGGCAGAGAAAGAGCCCAGCATTTT
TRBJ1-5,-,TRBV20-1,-,CSAIQGKYNQPQHF,TGCAGTGCTATACAGGGAAAGTACAATCAGCCCCAGCATTTT
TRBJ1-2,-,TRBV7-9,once,CASSLGTVDGYTF,TGTGCCAGCAGCTTAGGGACGGTGGATGGCTACACCTTC
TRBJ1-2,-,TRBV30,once,CAWIRSPGPYGYTF,TGTGCCTGGATACGATCACCGGGACCCTATGGCTACACCTTC
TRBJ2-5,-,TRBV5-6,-,CASSYYLAGAYNPSRRETQYF,TGTGCCAGCAGTTATTATTTGGCAGGGGCTTACAACCCTAGCCGTAGAGAGACCCAGTACTTC
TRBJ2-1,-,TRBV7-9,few,CASSFLEYGEQFF,TGTGCCAGCAGCTTTTTAGAGTACGGTGAGCAGTTCTTC
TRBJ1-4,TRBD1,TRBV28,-,CATTITGGTLKRKLFF,TGTGCCACCACAATAACAGGGGGCACCCTTAAGCGAAAACTGTTTTTT
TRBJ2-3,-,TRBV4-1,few,CASSHTGTAPADTQYF,TGCGCCAGCAGCCACACAGGGACCGCCCCGGCAGATACGCAGTATTTT
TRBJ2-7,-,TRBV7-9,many,CASSSDRAGNEQYF,TGTGCCAGCAGTTCCGACAGGGCGGGGAACGAGCAGTACTTC
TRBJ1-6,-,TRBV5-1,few,CASSTDRLYNSPLHF,TGCGCCAGCAGCACAGACAGGCTTTATAATTCACCCCTCCACTTT
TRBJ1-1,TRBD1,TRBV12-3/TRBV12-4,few,CASRAGQGNTEAFF,TGTGCCAGCAGGGCTGGACAGGGGAACACTGAAGCTTTCTTT
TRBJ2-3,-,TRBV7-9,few,CASSFSRATSTDTQYF,TGTGCCAGCAGCTTTTCCAGGGCGACTAGCACAGATACGCAGTATTTT
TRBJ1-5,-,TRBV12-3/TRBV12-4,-,CASSLAMSQPQHF,TGTGCCAGCAGTTTAGCGATGAGTCAGCCCCAGCATTTT
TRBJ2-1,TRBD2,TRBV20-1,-,CSASGVGREFHNEQFF,TGCAGTGCTAGTGGGGTGGGGCGGGAGTTCCACAATGAGCAGTTCTTC
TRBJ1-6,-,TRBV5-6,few,CASSLDSGAIKRSLHF,TGTGCCAGCAGCTTGGACTCCGGAGCCATCAAGAGATCCCTCCACTTT
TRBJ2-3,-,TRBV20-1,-,CSARADKGSPHTDTQYF,TGCAGTGCTAGAGCGGACAAGGGCTCACCTCACACAGATACGCAGTATTTT
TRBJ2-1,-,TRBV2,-,CASSAGAVKFF,TGTGCCAGCAGTGCGGGCGCAGTGAAGTTCTTC
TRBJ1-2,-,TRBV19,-,CASSITGLDGYTF,TGTGCCAGTAGTATAACGGGGTTGGATGGCTACACCTTC
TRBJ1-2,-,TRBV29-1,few,CSVERRDNYGYTF,TGCAGCGTTGAAAGGAGGGATAACTATGGCTACACCTTC
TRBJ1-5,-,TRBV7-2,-,CASSPRLRGFDHQPQHF,TGTGCCAGCAGCCCGCGGTTGAGGGGTTTTGATCATCAGCCCCAGCATTTT
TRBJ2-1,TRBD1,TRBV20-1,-,CSADRGLVNEQFF,TGCAGTGCAGACAGGGGGTTGGTCAATGAGCAGTTCTTC
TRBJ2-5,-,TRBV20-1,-,CSASGFVGIPPETQYF,TGCAGTGCTAGTGGCTTTGTCGGGATTCCCCCAGAGACCCAGTACTTC
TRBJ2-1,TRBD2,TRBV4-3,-,CASSQGLAGGGSYEQFF,TGCGCCAGCAGCCAAGGTCTAGCGGGGGGCGGTAGTTATGAGCAGTTCTTC
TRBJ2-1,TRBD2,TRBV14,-,CASSQGTSWYNEQFF,TGTGCCAGCAGCCAGGGGACTAGCTGGTACAATGAGCAGTTCTTC
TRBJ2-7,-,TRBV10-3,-,CAISDPYEQYF,TGTGCCATCAGTGACCCATACGAGCAGTACTTC
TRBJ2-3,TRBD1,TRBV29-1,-,CSVLRGLLYF,TGCAGCGTCCTCAGGGGGCTTCTGTATTTT
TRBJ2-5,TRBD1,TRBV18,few,CASSPLQGRQETQYF,TGTGCCAGCTCACCTCTACAGGGGCGTCAAGAGACCCAGTACTTC
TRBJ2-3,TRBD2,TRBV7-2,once,CASSTAAGGYNTQYF,TGTGCCAGCAGCACGGCAGCGGGAGGGTACAATACGCAGTATTTT
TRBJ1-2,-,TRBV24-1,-,CATSDFRRGYGYTF,TGTGCCACCAGTGATTTTCGTCGGGGCTATGGCTACACCTTC
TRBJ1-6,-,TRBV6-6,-,CASSSTGNNSPLHF,TGTGCCAGCAGTTCCACAGGGAATAATTCACCCCTCCACTTT
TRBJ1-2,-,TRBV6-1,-,CASTDRPTNYGYTF,TGTGCCAGCACCGACAGGCCTACTAACTATGGCTACACCTTC
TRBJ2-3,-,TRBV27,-,CASSLGRPPDTQYF,TGTGCCAGCAGTTTAGGTAGACCTCCAGATACGCAGTATTTT
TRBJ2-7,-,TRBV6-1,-,CASEDSWTPYEQYF,TGTGCCAGTGAGGACTCCTGGACGCCCTACGAGCAGTACTTC
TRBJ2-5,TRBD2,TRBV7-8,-,CASSHGTSGVQETQYF,TGTGCCAGCAGCCACGGGACTAGCGGGGTGCAAGAGACCCAGTACTTC
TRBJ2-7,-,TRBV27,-,CASRLAEGPPYNEQYF,TGTGCCAGCCGATTAGCGGAAGGGCCCCCCTACAATGAGCAGTACTTC